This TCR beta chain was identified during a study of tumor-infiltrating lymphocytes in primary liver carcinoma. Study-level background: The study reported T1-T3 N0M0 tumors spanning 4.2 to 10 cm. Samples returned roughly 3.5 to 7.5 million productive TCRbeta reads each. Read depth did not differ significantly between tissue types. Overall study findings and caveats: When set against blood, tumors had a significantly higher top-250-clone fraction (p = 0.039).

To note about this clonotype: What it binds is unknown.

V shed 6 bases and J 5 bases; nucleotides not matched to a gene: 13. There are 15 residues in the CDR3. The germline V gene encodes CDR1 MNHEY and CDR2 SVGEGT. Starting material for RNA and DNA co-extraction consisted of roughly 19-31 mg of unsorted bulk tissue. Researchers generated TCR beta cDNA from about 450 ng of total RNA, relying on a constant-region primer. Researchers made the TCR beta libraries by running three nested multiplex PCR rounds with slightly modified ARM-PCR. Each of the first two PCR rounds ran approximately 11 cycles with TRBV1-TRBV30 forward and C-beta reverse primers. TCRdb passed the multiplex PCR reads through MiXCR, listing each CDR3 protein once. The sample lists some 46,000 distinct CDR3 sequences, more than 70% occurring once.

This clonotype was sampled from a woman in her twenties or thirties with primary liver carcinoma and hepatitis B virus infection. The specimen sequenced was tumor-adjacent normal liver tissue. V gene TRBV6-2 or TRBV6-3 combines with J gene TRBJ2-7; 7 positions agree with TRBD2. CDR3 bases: TGTGCCAGCAGCACGTTTGCGGGAGCTATGAACGAGCAGTACTTC. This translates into CASSTFAGAMNEQYF.